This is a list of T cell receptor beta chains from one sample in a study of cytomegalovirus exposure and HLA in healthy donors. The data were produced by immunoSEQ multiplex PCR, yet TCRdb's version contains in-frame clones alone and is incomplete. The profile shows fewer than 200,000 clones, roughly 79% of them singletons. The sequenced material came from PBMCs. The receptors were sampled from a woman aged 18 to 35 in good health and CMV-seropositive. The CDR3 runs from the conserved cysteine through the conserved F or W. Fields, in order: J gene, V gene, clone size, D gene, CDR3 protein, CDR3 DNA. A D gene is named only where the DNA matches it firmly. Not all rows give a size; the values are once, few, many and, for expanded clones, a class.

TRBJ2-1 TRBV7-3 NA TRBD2 CASSLTSGGPYNEQFF TGTGCCAGCAGCTTAACTAGCGGGGGGCCCTACAATGAGCAGTTCTTC
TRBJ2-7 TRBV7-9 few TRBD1 CASSREGQGNIRYEQYF TGTGCCAGCAGCAGAGAGGGACAGGGGAATATACGCTACGAGCAGTACTTC
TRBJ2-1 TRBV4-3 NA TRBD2 CASSQDLGAGNGVRQFF TGCGCCAGCAGCCAAGATTTGGGAGCGGGGAACGGGGTACGGCAGTTCTTC
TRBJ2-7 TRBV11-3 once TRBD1 CASSRQFPGTDPYEQYF TGTGCCAGCAGCCGACAATTTCCCGGGACAGATCCCTACGAGCAGTACTTC
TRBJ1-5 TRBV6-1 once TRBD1 CASSDRTGGVQPQHF TGTGCCAGCAGTGATAGAACAGGGGGCGTTCAGCCCCAGCATTTT
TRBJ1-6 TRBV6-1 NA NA CASRHRQDLHF TGTGCCAGCAGACATCGACAGGATCTCCACTTT
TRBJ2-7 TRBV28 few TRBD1 CASIEGTGSYEQYF TGTGCCAGCATCGAGGGGACAGGGTCCTACGAGCAGTACTTC
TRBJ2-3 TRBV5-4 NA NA CASSFGGESTDTQYF TGTGCCAGCAGCTTTGGCGGGGAGAGCACAGATACGCAGTATTTT
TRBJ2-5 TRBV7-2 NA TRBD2 CASSLGGGLQETQYF TGTGCCAGCAGCTTAGGCGGGGGGCTCCAAGAGACCCAGTACTTC
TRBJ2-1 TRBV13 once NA CASSPQGSGQFF TGTGCCAGCAGCCCCCAGGGATCGGGGCAGTTCTTC
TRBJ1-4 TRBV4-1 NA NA CASSQVAGEKLFF TGCGCCAGCAGCCAAGTGGCAGGGGAAAAACTGTTTTTT
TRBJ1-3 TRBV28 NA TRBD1 CASSLNRDRGSSNTIYF TGTGCCAGCAGTTTAAACCGGGACAGGGGAAGTAGCAACACCATATATTTT
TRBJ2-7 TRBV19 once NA CASSIATNSYEQYF TGTGCCAGTAGTATCGCAACCAACAGCTACGAGCAGTACTTC
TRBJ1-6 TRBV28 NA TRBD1 CASSLRGQGWNSPLHF TGTGCCAGCAGTTTACGTGGACAGGGGTGGAATTCACCCCTCCACTTT
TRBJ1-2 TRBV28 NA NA CASSLYRVANYGYTF TGTGCCAGCAGTTTATACAGGGTCGCTAACTATGGCTACACCTTC
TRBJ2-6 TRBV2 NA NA CASSGGIPGQRLSLSGANVLTF TGTGCCAGCAGCGGGGGGATACCCGGACAGCGGCTCTCTCTCTCTGGGGCCAACGTCCTGACTTTC
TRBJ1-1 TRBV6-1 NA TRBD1 CASSDRGQPNTEAFF TGTGCCAGCAGTGATAGGGGACAGCCGAACACTGAAGCTTTCTTT
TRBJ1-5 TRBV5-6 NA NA CASSSGQPNQPQHF TGTGCCAGCAGCTCCGGACAGCCGAATCAGCCCCAGCATTTT
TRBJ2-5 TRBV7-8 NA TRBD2 CASSPREGETQYF TGTGCCAGCAGCCCCCGGGAGGGAGAGACCCAGTACTTC
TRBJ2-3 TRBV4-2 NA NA CASSQGPDTDTQYF TGTGCCAGCAGCCAAGGCCCAGACACAGATACGCAGTATTTT
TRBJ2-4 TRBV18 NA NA CASSHLPPKNIQYF TGTGCCAGCTCACACTTACCCCCCAAAAACATTCAGTACTTC
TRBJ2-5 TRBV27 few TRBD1 CASSLAPDRGVETQYF TGTGCCAGCAGTCTCGCTCCGGACAGGGGGGTAGAGACCCAGTACTTC